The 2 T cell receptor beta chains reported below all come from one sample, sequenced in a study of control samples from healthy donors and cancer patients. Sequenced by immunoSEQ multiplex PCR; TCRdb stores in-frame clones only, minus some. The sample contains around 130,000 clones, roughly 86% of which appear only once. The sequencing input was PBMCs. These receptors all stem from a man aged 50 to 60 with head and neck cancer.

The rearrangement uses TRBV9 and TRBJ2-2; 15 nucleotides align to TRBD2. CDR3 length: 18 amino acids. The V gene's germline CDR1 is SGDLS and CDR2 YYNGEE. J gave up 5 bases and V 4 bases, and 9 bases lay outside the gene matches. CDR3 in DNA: TGTGCCAGCAGCCCCCGGACTAGCGGGAGGGGGCGTACCGGGGAGCTGTTTTTT. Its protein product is CASSPRTSGRGRTGELFF.

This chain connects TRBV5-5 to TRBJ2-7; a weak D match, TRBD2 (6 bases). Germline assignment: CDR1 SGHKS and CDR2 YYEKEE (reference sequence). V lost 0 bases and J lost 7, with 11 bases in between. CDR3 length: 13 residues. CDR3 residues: CASSLAGTREQYF. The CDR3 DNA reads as TGTGCCAGCAGCTTGGCCGGGACTCGGGAGCAGTACTTC.